This is a list of T cell receptor beta chains from one sample in a study of patients and donors after allogeneic stem cell transplantation. TCRdb reprocessed the RT-PCR reads with MiXCR, giving one entry per CDR3 protein. Here the sample spans tens of thousands of distinct CDR3 sequences, around 7% being singletons. Sequencing was carried out using blood, either unsorted or a sorted T cell fraction (not recorded which). These receptors were collected from a human donor who was either an allogeneic HSCT recipient or a stem cell or donor lymphocyte infusion donor (not recorded which). It is not recorded whose cells these are; they may come from a transplant donor. CDR3s include the opening cysteine and the closing phenylalanine or tryptophan. Fields, in order: V gene, D gene, clone size, J gene, CDR3 DNA, CDR3 protein. The D gene is left open where the match is weak. Size is stated for part of the rows, as once, few or many counts, or as a class when the clone is expanded.

v_call: TRBV10-3; d_call: NA; clone_size: NA; j_call: TRBJ2-7; cdr3_nt: TGTGCCATCAAAAGGGCAGGGGGAGGCGAGCAGTACTTC; cdr3_aa: CAIKRAGGGEQYF
v_call: TRBV4-2; d_call: NA; clone_size: medium-sized; j_call: TRBJ1-2; cdr3_nt: TGTGCCAGCAGCCAAGAAGGTAGGGGCAGTGTGGACTACACCTTC; cdr3_aa: CASSQEGRGSVDYTF
v_call: TRBV10-3; d_call: NA; clone_size: NA; j_call: TRBJ2-3; cdr3_nt: TGTGCCATCACTAGCACTACAGATACGCAGTATTTT; cdr3_aa: CAITSTTDTQYF
v_call: TRBV27; d_call: NA; clone_size: many; j_call: TRBJ1-5; cdr3_nt: TGTGCCAGCAGTTTATTGGGTGGTAGTCAGCCCCAGCATTTT; cdr3_aa: CASSLLGGSQPQHF
v_call: TRBV13; d_call: NA; clone_size: many; j_call: TRBJ2-2; cdr3_nt: TGTGCCACCGGGGATTTGAACACCGGGGAGCTGTTTTTT; cdr3_aa: CATGDLNTGELFF
v_call: TRBV20-1; d_call: TRBD2; clone_size: NA; j_call: TRBJ2-1; cdr3_nt: TGCAGTGCCGGAGCGGGAGGAAGCTCCTACAATGAGCAGTTCTTC; cdr3_aa: CSAGAGGSSYNEQFF
v_call: TRBV12-3/TRBV12-4; d_call: NA; clone_size: many; j_call: TRBJ1-3; cdr3_nt: TGTGCCAGCAGTTTTCGGGATCTGTCTGGAAACACCATATATTTT; cdr3_aa: CASSFRDLSGNTIYF
v_call: TRBV24-1; d_call: NA; clone_size: many; j_call: TRBJ2-3; cdr3_nt: TGTGCCACGAGGGGAATGAAAGATACGCAGTATTTT; cdr3_aa: CATRGMKDTQYF
v_call: TRBV7-9; d_call: TRBD1; clone_size: few; j_call: TRBJ2-7; cdr3_nt: TGTGCCAGCAGCAACAGGGACAGGACCTACGAGCAGTACTTC; cdr3_aa: CASSNRDRTYEQYF
v_call: TRBV6-1; d_call: TRBD2; clone_size: few; j_call: TRBJ2-1; cdr3_nt: TGTGCCAGCAGTCCCTGGACTAGCGGGAGTAATGAGCAGTTCTTC; cdr3_aa: CASSPWTSGSNEQFF
v_call: TRBV10-3; d_call: NA; clone_size: many; j_call: TRBJ1-5; cdr3_nt: TGTGCCATCAGTGATAGGAATCAGCCCCAGCATTTT; cdr3_aa: CAISDRNQPQHF
v_call: TRBV12-3/TRBV12-4; d_call: NA; clone_size: medium-sized; j_call: TRBJ1-5; cdr3_nt: TGTGCCAGCAGTTTAAGCAGGGTTGCTCAGCCCCAGCATTTT; cdr3_aa: CASSLSRVAQPQHF
v_call: TRBV29-1; d_call: TRBD2; clone_size: many; j_call: TRBJ2-7; cdr3_nt: TGCAGCGTTGAGGCTATTTCTAGCGGGAGTATATACGAGCAGTACTTC; cdr3_aa: CSVEAISSGSIYEQYF
v_call: TRBV3-1; d_call: TRBD1; clone_size: many; j_call: TRBJ1-2; cdr3_nt: TGTGCCAGCAGCCAAGATCGGGGACAGCTGTCTGGCTACACCTTC; cdr3_aa: CASSQDRGQLSGYTF
v_call: TRBV6-5; d_call: NA; clone_size: few; j_call: TRBJ2-1; cdr3_nt: TGTGCCAGCACCATGGGGGTTGAGCAGTTCTTC; cdr3_aa: CASTMGVEQFF
v_call: TRBV30; d_call: NA; clone_size: many; j_call: TRBJ1-1; cdr3_nt: TGTGCCTGGAGTGTTGCAGTTGGCGCTGAAGCTTTCTTT; cdr3_aa: CAWSVAVGAEAFF
v_call: TRBV18; d_call: TRBD2; clone_size: few; j_call: TRBJ2-2; cdr3_nt: TGTGCCAGCTCACCCTCGCGGACTAGCGGGATTAACACCGGGGAGCTGTTTTTT; cdr3_aa: CASSPSRTSGINTGELFF
v_call: TRBV5-1; d_call: NA; clone_size: many; j_call: TRBJ2-1; cdr3_nt: TGCGCCAGCAGCACTCAGCTAAATGAGCAGTTCTTC; cdr3_aa: CASSTQLNEQFF
v_call: TRBV18; d_call: NA; clone_size: few; j_call: TRBJ1-5; cdr3_nt: TGTGCCAGCTCAACCCTACAGGGACACAATCAGCCCCAGCATTTT; cdr3_aa: CASSTLQGHNQPQHF
v_call: TRBV3-1; d_call: TRBD1; clone_size: few; j_call: TRBJ2-6; cdr3_nt: TGTGCCAGCAGGTATGGGACAGGCCTTGCCGGGTCTGGGGCCAACGTCCTGACTTTC; cdr3_aa: CASRYGTGLAGSGANVLTF
v_call: TRBV6-5; d_call: TRBD1; clone_size: NA; j_call: TRBJ2-7; cdr3_nt: TGTGCCAGCAGTCCGGGACAGCCGAGACTCGGCTCCTACGAGCAGTACTTC; cdr3_aa: CASSPGQPRLGSYEQYF
v_call: TRBV18; d_call: TRBD1; clone_size: NA; j_call: TRBJ2-6; cdr3_nt: TGTGCCAGCTCACCACGACAGGGCCGAGCTGGGGCCAACGTCCTGACTTTC; cdr3_aa: CASSPRQGRAGANVLTF
v_call: TRBV6-5; d_call: NA; clone_size: few; j_call: TRBJ2-1; cdr3_nt: TGTGCCAGCGCTGGAGAGAATCTCAATGAGCAGTTCTTC; cdr3_aa: CASAGENLNEQFF
v_call: TRBV12-3/TRBV12-4; d_call: TRBD2; clone_size: NA; j_call: TRBJ2-2; cdr3_nt: TGTGCCAGCATCAGGACTAGCGGGTGGCCCACCGGGGAGCTGTTTTTT; cdr3_aa: CASIRTSGWPTGELFF
v_call: TRBV7-3; d_call: TRBD2; clone_size: few; j_call: TRBJ2-1; cdr3_nt: TGTGCCAGCAGCCCAAGTAGCGGGAGCTCCTACAATGAGCAGTTCTTC; cdr3_aa: CASSPSSGSSYNEQFF
v_call: TRBV7-9; d_call: NA; clone_size: few; j_call: TRBJ2-7; cdr3_nt: TGTGCCAGCAGCTTCCGGGGGACCTACGAGCAGTACTTC; cdr3_aa: CASSFRGTYEQYF
v_call: TRBV9; d_call: TRBD2; clone_size: NA; j_call: TRBJ2-7; cdr3_nt: TGTGCCAGCAGCGTAGCCCCTAGCGGGAGTTCATCCTACGAGCAGTACTTC; cdr3_aa: CASSVAPSGSSSYEQYF
v_call: TRBV28; d_call: NA; clone_size: medium-sized; j_call: TRBJ1-5; cdr3_nt: TGTGCCAGCAGTTTGAGGACGGGCAATCAGCCCCAGCATTTT; cdr3_aa: CASSLRTGNQPQHF
v_call: TRBV19; d_call: TRBD2; clone_size: few; j_call: TRBJ2-5; cdr3_nt: TGTGCCAGTAGTACCAGACTAGCGGGAGGGCCATGGGAGACCCAGTACTTC; cdr3_aa: CASSTRLAGGPWETQYF
v_call: TRBV29-1; d_call: TRBD2; clone_size: many; j_call: TRBJ2-3; cdr3_nt: TGCAGCGTCACTAGCGGGAGGGGGGCAGATACGCAGTATTTT; cdr3_aa: CSVTSGRGADTQYF
v_call: TRBV19; d_call: NA; clone_size: NA; j_call: TRBJ2-7; cdr3_nt: TGTGCCAGTAGTCGGCGGGACAGTTCCTACGAGCAGTACTTC; cdr3_aa: CASSRRDSSYEQYF
v_call: TRBV5-8; d_call: TRBD1; clone_size: many; j_call: TRBJ1-4; cdr3_nt: TGTGCCAGCAGCTGGACAGGGGGAGCGGCAACTAATGAAAAACTGTTTTTT; cdr3_aa: CASSWTGGAATNEKLFF
v_call: TRBV6-2/TRBV6-3; d_call: NA; clone_size: few; j_call: TRBJ2-7; cdr3_nt: TGTGCCAGCAGTTACTCCAGGGGAATCGAGCAGTACTTC; cdr3_aa: CASSYSRGIEQYF
v_call: TRBV5-8; d_call: TRBD1; clone_size: many; j_call: TRBJ2-1; cdr3_nt: TGTGCCAGCAGCATGTGGGACAGGGACAATGAGCAGTTCTTC; cdr3_aa: CASSMWDRDNEQFF
v_call: TRBV24-1; d_call: TRBD2; clone_size: many; j_call: TRBJ2-1; cdr3_nt: TGTGCCACCAGTGATCAGGGACTAGCGGGATCTAGGCATGAGCAGTTCTTC; cdr3_aa: CATSDQGLAGSRHEQFF
v_call: TRBV11-2; d_call: TRBD2; clone_size: NA; j_call: TRBJ2-1; cdr3_nt: TGTGCCAGCAGACTGGGACTAGCGGACAATGAGCAGTTCTTC; cdr3_aa: CASRLGLADNEQFF
v_call: TRBV28; d_call: TRBD1; clone_size: medium-sized; j_call: TRBJ2-1; cdr3_nt: TGTGCCAGCAGTTTAGCAGGGGGTTTCAATGAGCAGTTCTTC; cdr3_aa: CASSLAGGFNEQFF
v_call: TRBV5-1; d_call: NA; clone_size: many; j_call: TRBJ2-1; cdr3_nt: TGCGCCAGCAGCTTGTCAGGTTCCCGGATTGCTGAGCAGTTCTTC; cdr3_aa: CASSLSGSRIAEQFF
v_call: TRBV5-1; d_call: NA; clone_size: medium-sized; j_call: TRBJ1-2; cdr3_nt: TGCGCCAGCAGCTTGGGGGCGACCTATGGCTACACCTTC; cdr3_aa: CASSLGATYGYTF
v_call: TRBV29-1; d_call: TRBD2; clone_size: many; j_call: TRBJ2-5; cdr3_nt: TGCAGCGTTCTAGGGGTAGCGGGGCCCCAAGAGACCCAGTACTTC; cdr3_aa: CSVLGVAGPQETQYF
v_call: TRBV15; d_call: NA; clone_size: NA; j_call: TRBJ2-4; cdr3_nt: TGTGCCACCAGCAGAGGGCTCCCCAGGGACATTCAGTACTTC; cdr3_aa: CATSRGLPRDIQYF
v_call: TRBV7-8; d_call: NA; clone_size: many; j_call: TRBJ1-4; cdr3_nt: TGTGCCAGCAGCTCCACCCGACCGCCTGCCAGACCAGCAACTAATGAAAAACTGTTTTTT; cdr3_aa: CASSSTRPPARPATNEKLFF
v_call: TRBV12-3/TRBV12-4; d_call: NA; clone_size: many; j_call: TRBJ2-1; cdr3_nt: TGTGCCAGCAGTTTAATTCCTAATGAGCAGTTCTTC; cdr3_aa: CASSLIPNEQFF
v_call: TRBV6-2/TRBV6-3; d_call: NA; clone_size: few; j_call: TRBJ2-5; cdr3_nt: TGTGCCAGCCACGGGCAAGAGACCCAGTACTTC; cdr3_aa: CASHGQETQYF
v_call: TRBV24-1; d_call: NA; clone_size: many; j_call: TRBJ2-1; cdr3_nt: TGTGCCACCAGTGGCCCACTGGGACTCTACAATGAGCAGTTCTTC; cdr3_aa: CATSGPLGLYNEQFF
v_call: TRBV7-2; d_call: NA; clone_size: NA; j_call: TRBJ2-4; cdr3_nt: TGTGCCAGCAGCTCACCTGGGGGCCCCACTATTCAGTACTTC; cdr3_aa: CASSSPGGPTIQYF
v_call: TRBV2; d_call: NA; clone_size: many; j_call: TRBJ1-5; cdr3_nt: TGTGCCAGTACTCTCGGGGGACCGGCGCCCCAGCATTTT; cdr3_aa: CASTLGGPAPQHF
v_call: TRBV7-9; d_call: NA; clone_size: many; j_call: TRBJ1-5; cdr3_nt: TGTGCCAGCAGTAGGGGTTCTTTCGATCAGCCCCAGCATTTT; cdr3_aa: CASSRGSFDQPQHF
v_call: TRBV6-1; d_call: NA; clone_size: many; j_call: TRBJ2-2; cdr3_nt: TGTGCCAGCAGTGAAATAGTACTCATCGGGGAGCTGTTTTTT; cdr3_aa: CASSEIVLIGELFF
v_call: TRBV4-3; d_call: NA; clone_size: many; j_call: TRBJ2-3; cdr3_nt: TGCGCCAGCAGCCAAGATTATGGTTCTACGAAGTATTTT; cdr3_aa: CASSQDYGSTKYF
v_call: TRBV18; d_call: NA; clone_size: medium-sized; j_call: TRBJ1-5; cdr3_nt: TGTGCCAGCTCACCAGGGGATACAAGGTTTCCCCAGCATTTT; cdr3_aa: CASSPGDTRFPQHF
v_call: TRBV14; d_call: NA; clone_size: many; j_call: TRBJ2-1; cdr3_nt: TGTGCCAGCAGCCAAGTATTTGGTGAGCAGTTCTTC; cdr3_aa: CASSQVFGEQFF
v_call: TRBV12-3/TRBV12-4; d_call: NA; clone_size: many; j_call: TRBJ1-5; cdr3_nt: TGTGCCAGTCTCAATCAGCCCCAGCATTTT; cdr3_aa: CASLNQPQHF
v_call: TRBV3-1; d_call: TRBD2; clone_size: NA; j_call: TRBJ2-1; cdr3_nt: TGTGCCAGCAGCAGTACAGCGGGAGGCTCCTACAATGAGCAGTTCTTC; cdr3_aa: CASSSTAGGSYNEQFF
v_call: TRBV2; d_call: NA; clone_size: many; j_call: TRBJ2-2; cdr3_nt: TGTGCCAGCGGGTCTGGCGTTACCGGGGAGCTGTTTTTT; cdr3_aa: CASGSGVTGELFF
v_call: TRBV10-3; d_call: TRBD1; clone_size: few; j_call: TRBJ2-1; cdr3_nt: TGTGCCGCAAGGACAGGTGAAAATGAGCAGTTCTTC; cdr3_aa: CAARTGENEQFF
v_call: TRBV11-1; d_call: NA; clone_size: few; j_call: TRBJ2-7; cdr3_nt: TGTGCCAGCAGCTTAGCCAGAGCCTACTACGAGCAGTACTTC; cdr3_aa: CASSLARAYYEQYF